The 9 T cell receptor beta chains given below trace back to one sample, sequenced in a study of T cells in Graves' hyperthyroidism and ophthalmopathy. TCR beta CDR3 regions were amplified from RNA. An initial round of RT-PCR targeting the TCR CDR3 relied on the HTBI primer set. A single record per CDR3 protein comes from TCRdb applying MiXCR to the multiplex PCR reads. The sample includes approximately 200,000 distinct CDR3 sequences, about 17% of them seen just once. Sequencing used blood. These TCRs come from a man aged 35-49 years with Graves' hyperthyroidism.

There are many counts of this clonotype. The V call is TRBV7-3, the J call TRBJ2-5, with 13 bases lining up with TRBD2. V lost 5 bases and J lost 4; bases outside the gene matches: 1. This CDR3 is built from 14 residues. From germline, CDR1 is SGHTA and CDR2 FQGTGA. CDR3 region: CASSRLAGGETQYF. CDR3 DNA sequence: TGTGCCAGCAGCCGACTAGCGGGGGGAGAGACCCAGTACTTC.

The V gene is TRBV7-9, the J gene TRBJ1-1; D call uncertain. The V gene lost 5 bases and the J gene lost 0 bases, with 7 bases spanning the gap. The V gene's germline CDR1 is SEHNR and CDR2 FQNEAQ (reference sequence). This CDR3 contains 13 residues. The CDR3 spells CASSEGMNTEAFF. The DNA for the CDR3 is TGTGCCAGCAGCGAAGGGATGAACACTGAAGCTTTCTTT.

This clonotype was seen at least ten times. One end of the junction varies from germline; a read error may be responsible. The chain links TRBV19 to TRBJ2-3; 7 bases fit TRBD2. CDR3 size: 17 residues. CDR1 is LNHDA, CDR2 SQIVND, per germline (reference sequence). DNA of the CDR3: TGTGCCAGTAGCATAGGAGCGGGACCCTCACGCACAGATACGCAGTATTTT. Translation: CASSIGAGPSRTDTQYF.

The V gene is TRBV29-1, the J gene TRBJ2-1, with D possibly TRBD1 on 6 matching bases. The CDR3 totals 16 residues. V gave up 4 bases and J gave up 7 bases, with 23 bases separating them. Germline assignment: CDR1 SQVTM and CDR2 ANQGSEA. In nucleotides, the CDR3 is TGCAGCGTTGTAGCCGATTGGGGGCCCCAAATGAATGAGCAGTTCTTC. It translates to CSVVADWGPQMNEQFF.

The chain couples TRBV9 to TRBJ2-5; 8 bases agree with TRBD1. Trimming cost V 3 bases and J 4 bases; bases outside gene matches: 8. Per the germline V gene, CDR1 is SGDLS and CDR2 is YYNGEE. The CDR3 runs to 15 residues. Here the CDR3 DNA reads TGTGCCAGCAGCGGACCGGACAGGGATAGAGAGACCCAGTACTTC. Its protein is CASSGPDRDRETQYF.

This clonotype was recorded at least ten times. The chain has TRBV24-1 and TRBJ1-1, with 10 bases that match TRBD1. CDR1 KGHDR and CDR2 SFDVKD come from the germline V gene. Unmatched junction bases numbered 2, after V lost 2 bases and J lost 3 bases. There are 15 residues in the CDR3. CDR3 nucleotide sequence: TGTGCCACCAGTGATTCCGGACAGGGGGACACTGAAGCTTTCTTT. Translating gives CATSDSGQGDTEAFF.

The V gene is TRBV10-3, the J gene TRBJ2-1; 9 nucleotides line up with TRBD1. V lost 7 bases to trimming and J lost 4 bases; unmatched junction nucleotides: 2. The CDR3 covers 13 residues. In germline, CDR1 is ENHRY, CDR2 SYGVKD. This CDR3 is CAITGTGYNEQFF. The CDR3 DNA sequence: TGTGCCATCACCGGGACAGGGTACAATGAGCAGTTCTTC.

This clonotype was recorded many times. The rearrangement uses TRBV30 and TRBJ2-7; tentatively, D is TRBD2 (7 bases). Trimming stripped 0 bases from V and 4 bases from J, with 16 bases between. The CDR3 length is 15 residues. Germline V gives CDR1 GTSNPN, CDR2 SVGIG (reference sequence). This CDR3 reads CAWSVTRGAPYEQYF. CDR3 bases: TGTGCCTGGAGTGTTACCCGGGGGGCCCCGTACGAGCAGTACTTC.

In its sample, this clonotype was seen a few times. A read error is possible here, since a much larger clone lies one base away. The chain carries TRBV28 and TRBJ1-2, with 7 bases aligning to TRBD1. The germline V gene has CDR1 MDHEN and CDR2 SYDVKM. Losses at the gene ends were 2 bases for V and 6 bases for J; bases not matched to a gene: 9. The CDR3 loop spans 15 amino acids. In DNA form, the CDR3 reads TGTGCCAGCAGTTTAGGGGACAGAACACGCCATGGCTACACCTTC. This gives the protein CASSLGDRTRHGYTF.